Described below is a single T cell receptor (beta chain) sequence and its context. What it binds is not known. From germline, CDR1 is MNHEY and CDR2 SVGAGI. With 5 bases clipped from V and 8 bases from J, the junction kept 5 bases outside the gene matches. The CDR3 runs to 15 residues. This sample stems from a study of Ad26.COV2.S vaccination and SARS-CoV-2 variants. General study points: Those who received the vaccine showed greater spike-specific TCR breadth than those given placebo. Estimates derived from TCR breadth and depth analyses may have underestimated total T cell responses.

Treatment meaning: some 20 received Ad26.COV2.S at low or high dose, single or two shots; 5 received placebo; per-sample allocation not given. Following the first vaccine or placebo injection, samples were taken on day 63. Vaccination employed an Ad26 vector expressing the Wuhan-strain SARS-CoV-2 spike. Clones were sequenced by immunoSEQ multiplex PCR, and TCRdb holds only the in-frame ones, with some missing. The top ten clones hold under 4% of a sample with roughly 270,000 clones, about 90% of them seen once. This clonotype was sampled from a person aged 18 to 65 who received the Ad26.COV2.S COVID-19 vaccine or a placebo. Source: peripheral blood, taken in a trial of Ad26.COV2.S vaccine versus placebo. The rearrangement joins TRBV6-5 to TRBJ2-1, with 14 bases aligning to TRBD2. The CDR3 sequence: CASSPGLAGAHEQFF. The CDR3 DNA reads TGTGCCAGCAGTCCGGGACTAGCGGGAGCCCATGAGCAGTTCTTC.